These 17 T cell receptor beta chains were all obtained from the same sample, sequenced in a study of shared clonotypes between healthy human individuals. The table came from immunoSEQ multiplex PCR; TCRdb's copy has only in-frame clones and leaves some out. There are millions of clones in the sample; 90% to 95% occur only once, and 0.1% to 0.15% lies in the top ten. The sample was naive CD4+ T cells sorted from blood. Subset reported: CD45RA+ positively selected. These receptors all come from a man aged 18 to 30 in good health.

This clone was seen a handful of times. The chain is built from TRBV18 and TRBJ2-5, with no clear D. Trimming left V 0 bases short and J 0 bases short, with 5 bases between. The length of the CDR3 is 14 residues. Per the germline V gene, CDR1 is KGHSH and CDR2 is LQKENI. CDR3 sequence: CASSPPAYQETQYF. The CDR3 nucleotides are TGTGCCAGCTCACCACCGGCCTACCAAGAGACCCAGTACTTC.

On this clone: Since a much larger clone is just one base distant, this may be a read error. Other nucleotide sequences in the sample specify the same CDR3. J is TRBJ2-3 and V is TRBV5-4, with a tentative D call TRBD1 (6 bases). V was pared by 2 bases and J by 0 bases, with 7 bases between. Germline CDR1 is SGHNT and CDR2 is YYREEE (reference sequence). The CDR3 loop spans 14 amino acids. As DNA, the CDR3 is TGTGCCAGCAGCTTAACAGGGAGCACAGATACGCAGTATTTT. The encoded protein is CASSLTGSTDTQYF.

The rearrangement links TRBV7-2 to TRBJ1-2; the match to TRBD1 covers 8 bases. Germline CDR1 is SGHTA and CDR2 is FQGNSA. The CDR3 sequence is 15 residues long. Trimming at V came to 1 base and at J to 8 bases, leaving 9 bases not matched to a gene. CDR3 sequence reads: CASSLEPQGARGYTF. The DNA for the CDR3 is TGTGCCAGCAGCTTAGAACCCCAGGGGGCTCGGGGCTACACCTTC.

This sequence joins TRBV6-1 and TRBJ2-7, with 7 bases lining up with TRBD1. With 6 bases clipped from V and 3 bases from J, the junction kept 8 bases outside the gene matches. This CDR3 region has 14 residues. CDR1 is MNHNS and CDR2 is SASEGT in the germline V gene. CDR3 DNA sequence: TGTGCCAGCAGAGACCCGGGACAGAACTACGAGCAGTACTTC. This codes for CASRDPGQNYEQYF.

The CDR3 here is CASSKVPGQGEIEQFF. In DNA form, the CDR3 reads TGTGCCAGCAGCAAAGTACCGGGACAGGGGGAAATTGAGCAGTTCTTC. This chain uses TRBV7-9 with TRBJ2-1; 11 bases agree with TRBD1. J lost 9 bases, V lost 5 bases, and 12 bases had no gene match. The CDR3 runs 16 residues. The germline V gene encodes CDR1 SEHNR and CDR2 FQNEAQ (reference sequence).

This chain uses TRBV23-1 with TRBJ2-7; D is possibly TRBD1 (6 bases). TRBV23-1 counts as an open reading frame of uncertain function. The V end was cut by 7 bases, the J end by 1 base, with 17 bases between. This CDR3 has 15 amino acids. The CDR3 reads CASTPPGQLSYEQYF. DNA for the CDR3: TGCGCCAGCACCCCCCCGGGACAACTGTCCTACGAGCAGTACTTC.

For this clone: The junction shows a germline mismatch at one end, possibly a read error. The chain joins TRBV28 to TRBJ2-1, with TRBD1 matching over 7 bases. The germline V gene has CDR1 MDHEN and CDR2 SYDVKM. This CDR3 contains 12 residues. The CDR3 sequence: CASSLSRGLGIF. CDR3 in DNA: TGTGCCAGCAGTTTATCGAGGGGGCTGGGGATCTTC. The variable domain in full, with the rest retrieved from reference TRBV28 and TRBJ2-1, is DVKVTQSSRYLVKRTGEKVFLECVQDMDHENMFWYRQDPGLGLRLIYFSYDVKMKEKGDIPEGYSVSREKKERFSLILESASTNQTSMYLCASSLSRGLGIFGPGTRLTVL.

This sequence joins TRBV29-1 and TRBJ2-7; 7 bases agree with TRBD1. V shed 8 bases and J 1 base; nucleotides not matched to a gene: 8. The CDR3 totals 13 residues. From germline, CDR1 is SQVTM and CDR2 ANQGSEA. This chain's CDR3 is CSLMGQRSYEQYF. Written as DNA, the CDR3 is TGCAGCCTCATGGGACAGCGTTCCTACGAGCAGTACTTC.

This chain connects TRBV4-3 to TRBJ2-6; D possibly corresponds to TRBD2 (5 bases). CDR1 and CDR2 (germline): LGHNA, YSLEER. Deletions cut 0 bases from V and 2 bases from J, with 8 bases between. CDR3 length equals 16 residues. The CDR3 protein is CASSQDYGAGANVLTF. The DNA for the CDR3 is TGCGCCAGCAGCCAAGATTACGGGGCTGGGGCCAACGTCCTGACTTTC.

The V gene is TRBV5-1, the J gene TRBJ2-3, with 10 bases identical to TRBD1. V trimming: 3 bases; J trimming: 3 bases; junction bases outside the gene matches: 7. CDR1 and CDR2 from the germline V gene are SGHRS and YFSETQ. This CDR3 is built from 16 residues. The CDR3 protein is CASSYADRGQTDTQYF. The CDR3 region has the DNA TGCGCCAGCAGCTACGCAGACAGGGGGCAAACAGATACGCAGTATTTT.

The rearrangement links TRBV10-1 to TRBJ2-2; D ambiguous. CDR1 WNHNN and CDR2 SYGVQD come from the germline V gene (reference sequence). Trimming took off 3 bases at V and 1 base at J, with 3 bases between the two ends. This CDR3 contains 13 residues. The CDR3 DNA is TGCGCCAGCAGTGATCAGAACACCGGGGAGCTGTTTTTT. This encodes CASSDQNTGELFF.

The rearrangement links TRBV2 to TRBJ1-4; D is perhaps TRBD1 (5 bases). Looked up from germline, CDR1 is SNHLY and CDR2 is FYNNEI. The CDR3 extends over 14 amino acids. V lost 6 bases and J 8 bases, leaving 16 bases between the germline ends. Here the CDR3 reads CASRRGEGSEKLFF. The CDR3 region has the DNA TGTGCCAGCAGGCGGGGTGAGGGGTCGGAAAAACTGTTTTTT.

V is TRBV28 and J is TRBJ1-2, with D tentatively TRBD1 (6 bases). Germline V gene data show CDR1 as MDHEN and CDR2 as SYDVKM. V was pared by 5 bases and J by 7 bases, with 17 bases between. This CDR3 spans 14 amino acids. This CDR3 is CASSLDRRRVGYTF. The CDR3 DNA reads TGTGCCAGCAGTCTAGACAGGAGGCGCGTTGGCTACACCTTC.

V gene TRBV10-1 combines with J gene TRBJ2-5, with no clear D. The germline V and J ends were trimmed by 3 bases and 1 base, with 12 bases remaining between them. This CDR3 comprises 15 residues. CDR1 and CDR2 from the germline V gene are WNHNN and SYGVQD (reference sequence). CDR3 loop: CASSDPSRGQETQYF. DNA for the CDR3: TGCGCCAGCAGTGACCCCAGTCGTGGCCAAGAGACCCAGTACTTC.

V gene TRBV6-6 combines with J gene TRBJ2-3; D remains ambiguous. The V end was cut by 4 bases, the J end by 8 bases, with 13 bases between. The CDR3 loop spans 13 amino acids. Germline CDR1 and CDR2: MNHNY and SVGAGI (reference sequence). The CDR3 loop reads CASSSGASATQYF. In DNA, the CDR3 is TGTGCCAGCAGTTCCGGAGCCTCCGCTACGCAGTATTTT.

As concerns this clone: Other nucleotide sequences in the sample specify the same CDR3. The CDR3 is CASSPGLAGVTGELFF. The CDR3 bases are TGTGCCAGCAGCCCCGGACTAGCGGGGGTTACCGGGGAGCTGTTTTTT. The chain uses TRBV11-3 and TRBJ2-2; 13 bases line up with TRBD2. With V trimmed by 5 bases and J by 5 bases, 5 bases remained unmatched. CDR3 length: 16 residues. Per germline, CDR1 SGHNT and CDR2 YENEEA.

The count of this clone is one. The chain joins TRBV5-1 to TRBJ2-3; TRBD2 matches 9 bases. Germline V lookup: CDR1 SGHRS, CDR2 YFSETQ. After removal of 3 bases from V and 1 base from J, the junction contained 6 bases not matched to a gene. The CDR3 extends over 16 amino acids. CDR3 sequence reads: CASSSTAGGRTDTQYF. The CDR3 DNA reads TGCGCCAGCAGCTCAACTGCGGGGGGGCGCACAGATACGCAGTATTTT.